Each of the 30 T cell receptor beta chains below was sequenced from the same sample in a study of B cell selection in AIRE deficiency. Conventional CD4 T cells were sorted as CD4+CD127+ cells. Sequenced by immunoSEQ multiplex PCR; TCRdb stores in-frame clones only, minus some. The table lists fewer than 25,000 clones, 95% to 98% of them singletons. The sequencing sample was made of conventional CD4+ T cells sorted from PBMCs. The receptors come from a human donor with AIRE deficiency.

V gene TRBV7-2 combines with J gene TRBJ1-1; D not resolved. The CDR3 is 15 amino acids. V was clipped by 5 bases and J by 0 bases, with 13 bases between them. In germline, CDR1 is SGHTA, CDR2 FQGNSA. The CDR3 protein is CASSPRRFMNTEAFF. The CDR3 region has the DNA TGTGCCAGCAGCCCCCGGCGGTTCATGAACACTGAAGCTTTCTTT.

This chain connects TRBV29-1 to TRBJ1-1; a weak D match, TRBD1 (6 bases). This CDR3 has 14 amino acids. Germline V CDR1 and CDR2: SQVTM, ANQGSEA. V gave up 5 bases and J gave up 3 bases, with 16 bases separating them. DNA of the CDR3: TGCAGCGTTTTACGACAGGCCGTATACACTGAAGCTTTCTTT. It is translated as CSVLRQAVYTEAFF. Drawing the rest from reference TRBV29-1 and TRBJ1-1, the complete variable domain is SAVISQKPSRDICQRGTSLTIQCQVDSQVTMMFWYRQQPGQSLTLIATANQGSEATYESGFVIDKFPISRPNLTFSTLTVSNMSPEDSSIYLCSVLRQAVYTEAFFGQGTRLTVV.

This chain uses TRBV7-9 with TRBJ2-3; 12 bases align to TRBD1. V lost 0 bases and J lost 7; bases outside the gene matches: 8. The germline CDR1 and CDR2 sequences are SEHNR and FQNEAQ (reference sequence). The CDR3 runs to 17 residues. The CDR3 bases are TGTGCCAGCAGCTTAGCGCTGGGACAGGGGGCACGAAATACGCAGTATTTT. Protein sequence: CASSLALGQGARNTQYF.

This clone was detected once. The chain combines TRBV7-3 with TRBJ2-7; no reliable D call. The germline gives CDR1 SGHTA, CDR2 FQGTGA. The CDR3 extends over 15 amino acids. Trimming took off 1 base at V and 1 base at J, with 11 bases between the two ends. The CDR3: CASSLRNSYSYEQYF. The DNA of the CDR3 is TGTGCCAGCAGCTTAAGAAATTCTTATTCCTACGAGCAGTACTTC.

This chain connects TRBV5-1 to TRBJ1-1; D possibly corresponds to TRBD1 (6 bases). The CDR3 runs to 12 residues. From germline, CDR1 is SGHRS and CDR2 YFSETQ. The germline V and J ends were trimmed by 0 bases and 8 bases, with 8 bases remaining between them. The CDR3 spells CASSLGTDEAFF. CDR3 nucleotides: TGCGCCAGCAGCTTGGGGACAGACGAAGCTTTCTTT.

This chain joins TRBV5-6 and TRBJ2-1; TRBD2 agrees at 8 bases. V was pared by 2 bases and J by 2 bases, with 6 bases of the junction left unmatched. The CDR3 runs to 16 residues. Germline-derived CDR1 and CDR2 are SGHDT and YYEEEE. In DNA, the CDR3 is TGTGCCAGCAGCTTATTAGCGGGAAGGGCCTACAATGAGCAGTTCTTC. Amino acid sequence: CASSLLAGRAYNEQFF.

The chain couples TRBV21-1 to TRBJ2-5; the DNA was not used to check the table's D call, TRBD1. TRBV21-1 is a pseudogene segment. The CDR3 spans 15 residues. CDR3 nucleotide sequence: TGTGCCAGCACCCCGAATACAGGGCTCCAAGAGACCCAGTACTTC. Translating gives CASTPNTGLQETQYF.

This rearrangement joins TRBV2 to TRBJ1-2; no firm D call. The CDR3 extends over 12 amino acids. Trimming stripped 7 bases from V and 4 bases from J, with 10 bases between. Looked up from germline, CDR1 is SNHLY and CDR2 is FYNNEI. CDR3 sequence: CASNRQAYGYTF. The CDR3 bases are TGTGCCAGCAACAGACAAGCCTATGGCTACACCTTC.

This clone was picked up one time. The V gene is TRBV2, the J gene TRBJ1-1; 9 bases line up with TRBD1. Germline lookup yields CDR1 SNHLY and CDR2 FYNNEI. V was pared by 3 bases and J by 0 bases, with 2 bases of the junction left unmatched. The CDR3 sequence is 15 residues long. CDR3 sequence (DNA): TGTGCCAGCAGTGAGGGACAGGGCATGAACACTGAAGCTTTCTTT. Its protein product is CASSEGQGMNTEAFF.

J is TRBJ2-7 and V is TRBV18, with no clear D. V lost 2 bases to trimming and J lost 3 bases, with 5 bases between them. The CDR3 loop spans 12 amino acids. Germline CDR1 is KGHSH and CDR2 is LQKENI. The CDR3, as DNA: TGTGCCAGCTCACCAGTCGGCTACGAGCAGTACTTC. Protein: CASSPVGYEQYF.

The chain has TRBV11-2 and TRBJ2-3; possible D gene TRBD2, 5 bases. V lost 1 base to trimming and J lost 2 bases, with 19 bases between them. The CDR3 has 18 amino acids. From germline, CDR1 is SGHAT and CDR2 FQNNGV. CDR3 bases: TGTGCCAGCAGCTTAGTGGACCGTATGGCGGGCCCCACAGATACGCAGTATTTT. Translating it yields CASSLVDRMAGPTDTQYF.

The CDR3 DNA is TGCGCCAGCAGCCGAGGCTCCTACAATGAGCAGTTCTTC. It translates to CASSRGSYNEQFF. The V gene is TRBV5-1, the J gene TRBJ2-1; D is uncertain. CDR1 is SGHRS, CDR2 YFSETQ, per germline. V was shortened by 4 bases and J by 0 bases, with 5 bases between the two germline ends. CDR3 length: 13 residues.

The V and J genes are TRBV15 and TRBJ1-2, with a tentative D call TRBD1 (5 bases). V shed 5 bases and J shed 8 bases, with 18 bases lying between them. The CDR3 is made up of 14 amino acids. Germline CDR1 LNHNV, CDR2 YYDKDF (reference sequence). CDR3 sequence (DNA): TGTGCCACCAGCTTAAACCGTCAGGGACGGGGCTACACCTTC. Its translation: CATSLNRQGRGYTF.

This clone was observed once. The chain employs TRBV4-1 and TRBJ2-1, with 8 bases fitting TRBD1. In germline, CDR1 is MGHRA, CDR2 YSYEKL. The CDR3 loop spans 18 amino acids. With 4 bases clipped from V and 0 bases from J, the junction kept 11 bases outside the gene matches. CDR3 residues: CASSPTWGQGASYNEQFF. The CDR3 bases are TGCGCCAGCAGCCCCACGTGGGGCCAGGGGGCCTCCTACAATGAGCAGTTCTTC.

The chain links TRBV2 to TRBJ2-1; TRBD2 might be the D (5 bases). The CDR3 has 17 residues. Trimming removed 4 bases at V and 5 bases at J, with 21 bases between. Germline CDR1 SNHLY, CDR2 FYNNEI. The CDR3 nucleotides are TGTGCCAGCAGTGCCCCTTCTGGCTTGACTACCGACAATGAGCAGTTCTTC. This sequence encodes CASSAPSGLTTDNEQFF.

V is TRBV29-1 and J is TRBJ1-1, with 7 bases fitting TRBD1. With V trimmed by 4 bases and J by 5 bases, 16 bases remained unmatched. The CDR3 loop spans 16 amino acids. In germline, CDR1 is SQVTM, CDR2 ANQGSEA. CDR3 DNA: TGCAGCGTTGTTCCCATGAGACAGGGACTTGGGACTGAAGCTTTCTTT. Its translation is CSVVPMRQGLGTEAFF.

The CDR3 here is CASSPPLRSSYNEQFF. The CDR3, as DNA: TGTGCCAGCTCACCACCCCTAAGGAGCTCCTACAATGAGCAGTTCTTC. The gene calls are TRBV18 and TRBJ2-1; no clear D gene. The CDR3 spans 16 residues. Trimming removed 0 bases from V and 0 bases from J, with 9 bases in between. The germline gives CDR1 KGHSH, CDR2 LQKENI.

In this sample, this clone turned up once. V is TRBV11-2 and J is TRBJ2-3; 12 positions agree with TRBD2. Germline assignment: CDR1 SGHAT and CDR2 FQNNGV. This CDR3 comprises 16 residues. V lost 4 bases, J lost 2 bases, and 4 bases stayed unmatched. The CDR3 DNA follows: TGTGCCAGCAGCTGGACTAGCGGGGTACACACAGATACGCAGTATTTT. Translated, it gives CASSWTSGVHTDTQYF.

The gene calls are TRBV6-5 and TRBJ1-3; D gene uncertain. Per the germline V gene, CDR1 is MNHEY and CDR2 is SVGAGI. Trimming took off 6 bases at V and 4 bases at J, with 10 bases between the two ends. The CDR3 contains 13 residues. The CDR3: CASRTGSGNTIYF. In nucleotides, the CDR3 is TGTGCCAGCAGAACCGGATCCGGAAACACCATATATTTT.

The chain recombines TRBV7-6 with TRBJ2-5, with a possible D match to TRBD1 (6 bases). Germline CDR1 is SGHVS and CDR2 is FNYEAQ. This CDR3 has 14 residues. Between the trimmed V and J ends, which lost 5 bases and 4 bases, there was a span of 14 bases. CDR3 in amino acids: CASSQVGTRETQYF. CDR3 DNA: TGTGCCAGCAGCCAGGTGGGGACACGAGAGACCCAGTACTTC.

CDR3 sequence: CASSSSLSGSNQPQHF. In DNA form, the CDR3 reads TGTGCCAGCAGCTCTAGTCTGTCGGGGAGCAATCAGCCCCAGCATTTT. This chain connects TRBV7-6 to TRBJ1-5; D not certain. The germline V gene has CDR1 SGHVS and CDR2 FNYEAQ. The CDR3 consists of 16 residues. Between the trimmed V and J ends, which lost 4 bases and 1 base, there was a span of 14 bases.

The rearrangement links TRBV18 to TRBJ2-1, with 9 bases fitting TRBD1. CDR1 and CDR2 from the germline V gene are KGHSH and LQKENI. The CDR3 loop spans 15 amino acids. The V and J ends lost 3 bases and 7 bases, in that order; junction bases with no gene match: 7. Written as DNA, the CDR3 is TGTGCCAGCTCACCGACCGGGACAGGGACGAATGAGCAGTTCTTC. Protein product: CASSPTGTGTNEQFF.

V gene TRBV29-1 combines with J gene TRBJ2-1, with TRBD2 identical over 7 bases. Germline values: CDR1 SQVTM, CDR2 ANQGSEA. CDR3 size: 15 residues. The J segment lost 0 bases and the V segment lost 4 bases, leaving 6 bases of the junction unmatched. CDR3: CSVVGRESSYNEQFF. The CDR3 bases are TGCAGCGTTGTGGGGCGGGAGAGCTCCTACAATGAGCAGTTCTTC.

The chain couples TRBV4-1 to TRBJ2-1; a possible D gene is TRBD1 (6 bases). The V end was cut by 1 base, the J end by 7 bases, with 14 bases between. Germline V gene lookup returns CDR1 MGHRA and CDR2 YSYEKL. The CDR3 loop spans 15 amino acids. The CDR3, as DNA: TGCGCCAGCAGCCAAGGACGGAACAGGGAGAATGAGCAGTTCTTC. Translating gives CASSQGRNRENEQFF.

The rearrangement joins TRBV18 to TRBJ2-7, with D tentatively TRBD1 (6 bases). The length of the CDR3 is 15 residues. Trimming pared 1 base from V and 2 bases from J, leaving 12 bases between. Looked up from germline, CDR1 is KGHSH and CDR2 is LQKENI. The CDR3 protein is CASSPQGGPTYEQYF. The CDR3, as DNA: TGTGCCAGCTCACCACAAGGGGGACCGACCTACGAGCAGTACTTC.

The V gene is TRBV19, the J gene TRBJ1-1; tentatively, D is TRBD1 (5 bases). Germline V gene data show CDR1 as LNHDA and CDR2 as SQIVND (reference sequence). V dropped 5 bases and J dropped 3 bases, with 16 bases sitting between them. This CDR3 region has 15 residues. The CDR3 loop reads CASSLEGRGDTEAFF. DNA for the CDR3: TGTGCCAGTAGTCTTGAAGGGAGAGGGGACACTGAAGCTTTCTTT.

The chain is built from TRBV7-2 and TRBJ1-2, with D unresolved. The V gene's germline CDR1 is SGHTA and CDR2 FQGNSA. V gave up 2 bases and J gave up 5 bases, with 12 bases separating them. This CDR3 has 14 amino acids. DNA for the CDR3: TGTGCCAGCAGCTTATGGACGGGTCAATATGGCTACACCTTC. Its protein product is CASSLWTGQYGYTF. Together with reference TRBV7-2 and TRBJ1-2, the CDR3 gives the full variable domain: GAGVSQSPSNKVTEKGKDVELRCDPISGHTALYWYRQSLGQGLEFLIYFQGNSAPDKSGLPSDRFSAERTGGSVSTLTIQRTQQEDSAVYLCASSLWTGQYGYTFGSGTRLTVV.

CDR3 amino acids: CASSVVTGGIGYTF. The CDR3 DNA sequence: TGTGCCAGCAGCGTAGTGACAGGGGGAATAGGCTACACCTTC. The chain uses TRBV9 and TRBJ1-2; 9 nucleotides agree with TRBD1. Germline CDR1 is SGDLS and CDR2 is YYNGEE. CDR3 size: 14 residues. The ends lost 0 bases at V and 8 bases at J; junction bases unmatched: 5.

The chain has TRBV7-8 and TRBJ1-2; possibly TRBD1 for D (5 bases). Germline lookup yields CDR1 SGHVS and CDR2 FQNEAQ. V lost 1 base and J 2 bases, leaving 11 bases between the germline ends. This CDR3 has 15 amino acids. The CDR3 is CASSLGGALNYGYTF. The CDR3 nucleotides read TGTGCCAGCAGCTTAGGTGGGGCACTGAACTATGGCTACACCTTC.

The rearrangement joins TRBV4-3 to TRBJ2-4; the match to TRBD2 covers 11 bases. The length of the CDR3 is 18 residues. V shed 0 bases, J shed 2 bases, and the junction held 6 bases outside the gene matches. Germline CDR1 is LGHNA and CDR2 is YSLEER. This CDR3 is CASSQDSLAGGSKNIQYF. CDR3 bases: TGCGCCAGCAGCCAAGATAGCCTAGCGGGAGGTTCCAAAAACATTCAGTACTTC.